A single sample is the source of the 30 T cell receptor beta chains below, sequenced in a study of tumor-infiltrating lymphocytes in primary liver carcinoma. Each 20-30 mg portion of unsorted bulk tissue served as the source for co-extraction of RNA and DNA. cDNA specific to TCR beta was made from 500 ng of total RNA, with a constant-region primer employed for priming. Construction of TCR beta libraries relied on three successive nested multiplex PCR rounds employing slightly modified ARM-PCR. Amplification in the first two PCR rounds was performed using TRBV1-TRBV30 forward primers and a C-beta reverse primer for approximately 10 cycles each. TCRdb reanalysed the multiplex PCR reads using MiXCR and keeps one entry per CDR3 protein. The sample lists more than 90,000 distinct CDR3 sequences; around 66% were seen once. Sequencing was carried out using liver tumor tissue from sampling region 2. Subset specified: tumor region T2, inferior pole. These receptors all stem from an older woman with primary liver carcinoma and hepatitis B virus infection.

This clonotype was counted once. This chain connects TRBV11-2 to TRBJ2-3; no clear D. The DNA end is a closer match to TRBJ1-5, so the J assignment may be wrong. The CDR3 has 14 residues. Germline loops: CDR1 SGHAT, CDR2 FQNNGV. Here the CDR3 reads CASSSVGSIDTQHF. In DNA form, the CDR3 reads TGTGCCAGCAGCTCAGTTGGGAGCATAGATACGCAGCATTTT.

A few counts support this clonotype. The genes are TRBV7-9 and TRBJ1-2; D is undetermined. Trimming removed 5 bases at V and 4 bases at J, with 8 bases between. Germline lookup yields CDR1 SEHNR and CDR2 FQNEAQ (reference sequence). The CDR3 loop spans 12 amino acids. The CDR3 region is CASSTNSYGYTF. The CDR3 DNA follows: TGTGCCAGCAGCACCAACAGCTATGGCTACACCTTC.

The chain couples TRBV11-2 to TRBJ1-4; 9 nucleotides line up with TRBD1. In germline, CDR1 is SGHAT, CDR2 FQNNGV. The junction had 24 bases not matched to a gene; V was cut back by 1 base and J by 15 bases. The CDR3 has 19 residues. Here the CDR3 reads CASSLAGGQGSSMGLELFF. The CDR3 coding sequence is TGTGCCAGCAGCTTAGCGGGAGGACAGGGGTCCTCGATGGGCTTAGAGTTGTTTTTT. The complete variable domain, with remaining parts taken from reference TRBV11-2 and TRBJ1-4, reads EAGVAQSPRYKIIEKRQSVAFWCNPISGHATLYWYQQILGQGPKLLIQFQNNGVVDDSQLPKDRFSAERLKGVDSTLKIQPAKLEDSAVYLCASSLAGGQGSSMGLELFFGSGTQLSVL.

This clonotype was recorded many times. The chain recombines TRBV6-1 with TRBJ2-7, with D perhaps matching TRBD1 (6 bases). From germline, CDR1 is MNHNS and CDR2 SASEGT. CDR3 length equals 16 residues. Trimming removed 1 base from V and 0 bases from J, with 13 bases in between. CDR3 in DNA: TGTGCCAGCAGTGAAGGGGCAGGGGCGAGCTCCTACGAGCAGTACTTC. Amino acids: CASSEGAGASSYEQYF.

Concerning this clonotype: Sequence at one end of the junction differs from germline and may be a read error. This chain uses TRBV6-6 with TRBJ1-2; D is undetermined. CDR1 and CDR2 from the germline V gene are MNHNY and SVGAGI (reference sequence). The CDR3 covers 13 residues. CDR3 residues: CASSYERNYGCTF. The CDR3 DNA follows: TGTGCCAGCAGTTACGAGCGGAACTATGGCTGCACCTTC.

The J gene is TRBJ2-5, the V gene TRBV2; 10 positions agree with TRBD1. The ends lost 11 bases at V and 6 bases at J; junction bases unmatched: 15. This CDR3 comprises 15 residues. CDR1 is SNHLY, CDR2 FYNNEI, per germline. CDR3 amino acids: CAVCDPTGGAKTQYF. CDR3 coding DNA: TGTGCCGTATGCGATCCGACAGGGGGCGCGAAGACCCAGTACTTC.

This clonotype was detected only a few times. The chain joins TRBV9 to TRBJ1-4; possibly TRBD1 for D (6 bases). The CDR3 sequence is 15 residues long. Germline assignment: CDR1 SGDLS and CDR2 YYNGEE. Trimming took off 2 bases at V and 7 bases at J, with 15 bases between the two ends. The CDR3 region is CASSVMTGSTEKLFF. The DNA of the CDR3 is TGTGCCAGCAGCGTGATGACAGGCTCTACTGAAAAACTGTTTTTT.

A remark on this clonotype: A junction boundary mismatches the germline segment, possibly from a read error. The CDR3 coding sequence is TGTGTCAGCAGTTTAAGGAGAGCTGGGGCCAACGTCCTGACTTTC. This sequence encodes CVSSLRRAGANVLTF. This sequence joins TRBV12-3 or TRBV12-4 and TRBJ2-6; D remains unclear. This CDR3 contains 15 residues.

The chain carries TRBV5-1 and TRBJ2-7; 12 bases agree with TRBD1. The CDR3 sequence is 17 residues long. The germline V gene has CDR1 SGHRS and CDR2 YFSETQ. The V and J ends lost 2 bases and 0 bases, in that order; junction bases with no gene match: 6. In DNA, the CDR3 is TGCGCCAGCAGCTTACCGGGACAGGGGGCTTTCTCCTACGAGCAGTACTTC. It encodes CASSLPGQGAFSYEQYF.

With regard to this clonotype: This clone may be a read error of a much larger clone one base away. The V gene is TRBV7-8, the J gene TRBJ2-3; D is possibly TRBD2 (6 bases). Germline CDR1 SGHVS, CDR2 FQNEAQ. The length of the CDR3 is 16 residues. The V gene lost 9 bases and the J gene lost 0 bases, with 19 bases spanning the gap. As DNA, the CDR3 is TGTGCCAGAAGCCGCCGGGACTTCTCTAGCACAGATACGCAGTATTTT. Its translation is CARSRRDFSSTDTQYF.

About this clonotype itself: A much larger clone lies one base from this, so it may be a read error. The chain links TRBV5-4 to TRBJ2-1, with 8 bases that match TRBD1. CDR1 SGHNT and CDR2 YYREEE come from the germline V gene (reference sequence). The CDR3 totals 16 residues. The CDR3 DNA sequence: TGTACCAGCAGCTTGGCAGGGGGCAATACCTACAATGAGCAGTTCTTC. This gives the protein CTSSLAGGNTYNEQFF.

The chain is built from TRBV20-1 and TRBJ2-7; 7 bases line up with TRBD1. The V and J ends lost 5 bases and 7 bases, in that order; junction bases with no gene match: 5. Germline assignment: CDR1 DFQATT and CDR2 SNEGSKA (reference sequence). The CDR3 consists of 11 residues. This CDR3 is CSADRVKEQYF. CDR3 DNA sequence: TGCAGTGCTGACAGGGTTAAGGAGCAGTACTTC.

With respect to this clonotype: With a much larger clone just one base away, this may be a read error. The chain links TRBV28 to TRBJ1-5, with D tentatively TRBD1 (5 bases). Germline V lookup: CDR1 MDHEN, CDR2 SYDVKM. The CDR3 loop spans 17 amino acids. The CDR3 region is CTSSLGRGAKGNQPQHF. The CDR3 DNA sequence: TGTACCAGCAGTTTAGGAAGGGGAGCAAAAGGCAATCAGCCCCAGCATTTT.

Within the sample, this clonotype is medium-sized. V gene TRBV11-2 combines with J gene TRBJ2-4, with D hard to call. CDR1 SGHAT and CDR2 FQNNGV come from the germline V gene. The CDR3 extends over 15 amino acids. V lost 1 base and J lost 5, with 12 bases in between. CDR3 amino acids: CASSLAPAEQNIQYF. CDR3 coding DNA: TGTGCCAGCAGCTTAGCCCCGGCAGAGCAAAACATTCAGTACTTC.

The chain links TRBV7-9 to TRBJ1-1; no clear D. V shed 8 bases and J shed 2 bases, with 12 bases lying between them. Germline V gives CDR1 SEHNR, CDR2 FQNEAQ (reference sequence). This CDR3 has 13 amino acids. CDR3 loop: CASCPPPNTEAFF. The CDR3 nucleotides are TGTGCCAGCTGCCCCCCACCTAACACTGAAGCTTTCTTT.

This clonotype came up a few times. One junction end disagrees with the germline gene, perhaps due to a read error. This chain uses TRBV29-1 with TRBJ2-3; the match to TRBD2 covers 9 bases. CDR1 and CDR2 from the germline V gene are SQVTM and ANQGSEA. This CDR3 contains 17 residues. CDR3 bases: TGTAGCGTTGAAGATCGGCGGGAGGGAGGCGGCACAGATACGGAGTATTTT. It yields the protein CSVEDRREGGGTDTEYF.

The gene calls are TRBV6-5 and TRBJ2-7, with D hard to call. V shed 5 bases and J shed 4 bases, with 15 bases lying between them. Germline V gene lookup returns CDR1 MNHEY and CDR2 SVGAGI. The CDR3 covers 14 residues. CDR3 in DNA: TGTGCCAGCAGTCAAGAAAAGGGCAGGTACGAGCAGTACTTC. Its translation is CASSQEKGRYEQYF.

This clonotype was found once. Because it lacks the conserved phenylalanine or tryptophan at the end, this CDR3 is likely a read error. This chain links TRBV11-2 with TRBJ2-7; 8 bases line up with TRBD2. Germline V gene sequence: CDR1 SGHAT, CDR2 FQNNGV. The CDR3 contains 14 residues. V was pared by 2 bases and J by 6 bases, with 6 bases of the junction left unmatched. CDR3: CASSLLAGKGEQYS. In DNA form, the CDR3 reads TGTGCCAGCAGCTTATTAGCGGGAAAGGGCGAGCAGTACTCC.

The rearrangement joins TRBV12-3 or TRBV12-4 to TRBJ2-7, with D uncertain. CDR3 length: 11 amino acids. Here the CDR3 DNA reads TGTTCCATCAGTTTATTGGGGGAGCAGTACTTC. It encodes CSISLLGEQYF.

A few counts support this clonotype. This chain links TRBV11-2 with TRBJ2-1; possible D gene TRBD2, 6 bases. The germline CDR1 and CDR2 sequences are SGHAT and FQNNGV. This CDR3 contains 14 residues. V was pared by 1 base and J by 16 bases, with 20 bases between. The CDR3 sequence: CASSLGALTSHHFF. In DNA form, the CDR3 reads TGTGCCAGCAGCTTAGGGGCCCTGACTAGTCATCACTTCTTC.

Worth noting for this clonotype: The germline gene is not matched at one end of the junction; a read error may be the cause. The genes are TRBV6-1 and TRBJ1-1, with a tentative D call TRBD1 (6 bases). Germline assignment: CDR1 MNHNS and CDR2 SASEGT. The CDR3 has 18 amino acids. CDR3 sequence (DNA): TGTGCCAGCAGGCTAGTGGACAAGGGGGGGTCGTTGAACACTGAAGCTTTATTT. Its protein product is CASRLVDKGGSLNTEALF.

This chain uses TRBV19 with TRBJ2-1, with D perhaps matching TRBD2 (5 bases). The CDR3 sequence is 17 residues long. CDR1 and CDR2 from the germline V gene are LNHDA and SQIVND (reference sequence). Trimming pared 5 bases from V and 4 bases from J, leaving 21 bases between. This chain's CDR3 is CASSVRQMASRYNEQFF. CDR3 DNA sequence: TGTGCCAGTAGTGTTCGACAAATGGCTAGCCGGTACAATGAGCAGTTCTTC.

The genes are TRBV11-2 and TRBJ1-3; a possible D gene is TRBD1 (6 bases). The germline V gene has CDR1 SGHAT and CDR2 FQNNGV. V shed 8 bases and J shed 0 bases, with 20 bases lying between them. The CDR3 is made up of 17 amino acids. CDR3 in DNA: TGTGCCAGCTACAGATCGGGGGCCATGGACTCTGGAAACACCATATATTTT. Protein product: CASYRSGAMDSGNTIYF.

This clonotype occurred many times. This sequence joins TRBV29-1 and TRBJ2-3; TRBD2 matches 7 bases. V dropped 4 bases and J dropped 6; count of bases not matched to a gene: 7. Germline lookup yields CDR1 SQVTM and CDR2 ANQGSEA. The length of the CDR3 is 13 residues. The CDR3 DNA is TGCAGCGTTGTAGCGGGTTTTAGGGATACGCAGTATTTT. This codes for CSVVAGFRDTQYF.

As concerns this clonotype: One junction end disagrees with the germline gene, perhaps due to a read error. DNA of the CDR3: TGTGACAGTAGCTCTAAACAGGCTGAAACTTTCTTT. Protein: CDSSSKQAETFF. The chain carries TRBV11-2 and TRBJ1-1, with TRBD1 as a possible D gene (5 bases). Germline CDR1 SGHAT, CDR2 FQNNGV. CDR3 length equals 12 residues.

This clonotype was seen repeatedly, ten times or more. This chain joins TRBV28 and TRBJ2-2; no reliable D call. The CDR3 runs 14 residues. Trimming shortened V by 5 bases and J by 5 bases, and 12 bases separated the two germline ends. From germline, CDR1 is MDHEN and CDR2 SYDVKM. The CDR3 region is CASSMPRWTGELFF. For the CDR3, the DNA is TGTGCCAGCAGTATGCCCCGGTGGACCGGGGAGCTGTTTTTT.

Points on this clonotype: The junction departs from the called germline gene at one end, perhaps through a read error. The chain uses TRBV11-2 and TRBJ2-7, with 8 bases fitting TRBD1. CDR1 is SGHAT, CDR2 FQNNGV, per germline. The CDR3 extends over 15 amino acids. For the CDR3, the DNA is TGTGCCTGCAGCTTAGTCCTGACAGGGGCCTACGAGGAGTACTTC. It translates to CACSLVLTGAYEEYF.

Concerning this clonotype: A much larger clone is a single base away; this may be a read error. The gene calls are TRBV5-1 and TRBJ2-7, with D perhaps TRBD1 or TRBD2 (5 bases each). The germline V gene encodes CDR1 SGHRS and CDR2 YFSETQ. The CDR3 has 13 residues. The V end lost 6 bases, the J end lost 0 bases, and 10 bases lay between the germline ends. The CDR3 DNA follows: TGCGCCAGCACGAGGGGATTCTCCTACGAGCAGTACTTC. It encodes CASTRGFSYEQYF.

About this clonotype: One end of the junction varies from germline; a read error may be responsible. The chain has TRBV11-2 and TRBJ2-5; D not resolved. This CDR3 has 15 residues. Germline loops: CDR1 SGHAT, CDR2 FQNNGV. CDR3 in DNA: TGTGACAGCAGCCCAAGGATTAGAACACAGGAGACCCAGTACTTC. Translated, it gives CDSSPRIRTQETQYF.

With respect to this clonotype: At one boundary the junction diverges from the germline segment, which might be a read error. The chain recombines TRBV7-8 with TRBJ2-7; D gene ambiguous. The CDR3 spans 14 residues. Germline V gene lookup returns CDR1 SGHVS and CDR2 FQNEAQ. CDR3 residues: CVSSSPGGAYEQYF. CDR3 bases: TGTGTCAGCAGCTCCCCTGGCGGTGCCTACGAGCAGTACTTC.